The 4 T cell receptor beta chains below all came from one sample that was sequenced in a study of OX40 agonist ivuxolimab in advanced cancers. Only in-frame clones appear in the TCRdb table, and some are missing; sequencing was by immunoSEQ multiplex PCR. The table records approximately 99,000 clones, 85% to 95% of them present only once. Sequencing was performed on CD4+ or CD8+ T cells sorted from blood, taken in a trial of the OX40 agonist ivuxolimab. These receptors were obtained from an adult with an advanced solid tumor such as melanoma, head and neck, liver or kidney cancer.

This clone has a single count. The V gene is TRBV6-5, the J gene TRBJ2-5, with TRBD2 matching over 9 bases. This CDR3 has 16 amino acids. The V gene end was trimmed by 2 bases and the J gene end by 5 bases; junction bases not matched to a gene: 9. CDR1 and CDR2 from the germline V gene are MNHEY and SVGAGI. The CDR3 sequence: CASSYGSSGVRETQYF. The CDR3 DNA reads TGTGCCAGCAGTTACGGGTCTAGCGGGGTTCGGGAGACCCAGTACTTC.

This chain joins TRBV5-1 and TRBJ2-1; D perhaps matches TRBD1 (6 bases). With 0 bases removed from V and 0 bases from J, the gap between germline ends came to 7 bases. The V gene's germline CDR1 is SGHRS and CDR2 YFSETQ. The CDR3 loop spans 15 amino acids. The CDR3 DNA is TGCGCCAGCAGCTTGGAACAGGGCTCCTACAATGAGCAGTTCTTC. Encoded protein: CASSLEQGSYNEQFF. Filled out from reference TRBV5-1 and TRBJ2-1, the complete variable domain reads KAGVTQTPRYLIKTRGQQVTLSCSPISGHRSVSWYQQTPGQGLQFLFEYFSETQRNKGNFPGRFSGRQFSNSRSEMNVSTLELGDSALYLCASSLEQGSYNEQFFGPGTRLTVL.

The chain carries TRBV2 and TRBJ2-4; TRBD1 aligns across 9 bases. CDR3 length: 13 residues. Germline values: CDR1 SNHLY, CDR2 FYNNEI. The J segment lost 7 bases and the V segment lost 6 bases, leaving 4 bases of the junction unmatched. CDR3 sequence reads: CASRRTGANIQYF. The CDR3 DNA is TGTGCCAGCAGAAGGACAGGGGCGAACATTCAGTACTTC. Full variable domain (remainder filled in from reference TRBV2 and TRBJ2-4): EPEVTQTPSHQVTQMGQEVILRCVPISNHLYFYWYRQILGQKVEFLVSFYNNEISEKSEIFDDQFSVERPDGSNFTLKIRSTKLEDSAMYFCASRRTGANIQYFGAGTRLSVL.

V is TRBV7-8 and J is TRBJ1-1; 7 nucleotides agree with TRBD1. J gave up 0 bases and V 3 bases, and 1 base lay outside the gene matches. This CDR3 comprises 14 residues. Looked up from germline, CDR1 is SGHVS and CDR2 is FQNEAQ. CDR3 sequence: CASSFGTVNTEAFF. DNA of the CDR3: TGTGCCAGCAGCTTCGGGACAGTGAACACTGAAGCTTTCTTT.